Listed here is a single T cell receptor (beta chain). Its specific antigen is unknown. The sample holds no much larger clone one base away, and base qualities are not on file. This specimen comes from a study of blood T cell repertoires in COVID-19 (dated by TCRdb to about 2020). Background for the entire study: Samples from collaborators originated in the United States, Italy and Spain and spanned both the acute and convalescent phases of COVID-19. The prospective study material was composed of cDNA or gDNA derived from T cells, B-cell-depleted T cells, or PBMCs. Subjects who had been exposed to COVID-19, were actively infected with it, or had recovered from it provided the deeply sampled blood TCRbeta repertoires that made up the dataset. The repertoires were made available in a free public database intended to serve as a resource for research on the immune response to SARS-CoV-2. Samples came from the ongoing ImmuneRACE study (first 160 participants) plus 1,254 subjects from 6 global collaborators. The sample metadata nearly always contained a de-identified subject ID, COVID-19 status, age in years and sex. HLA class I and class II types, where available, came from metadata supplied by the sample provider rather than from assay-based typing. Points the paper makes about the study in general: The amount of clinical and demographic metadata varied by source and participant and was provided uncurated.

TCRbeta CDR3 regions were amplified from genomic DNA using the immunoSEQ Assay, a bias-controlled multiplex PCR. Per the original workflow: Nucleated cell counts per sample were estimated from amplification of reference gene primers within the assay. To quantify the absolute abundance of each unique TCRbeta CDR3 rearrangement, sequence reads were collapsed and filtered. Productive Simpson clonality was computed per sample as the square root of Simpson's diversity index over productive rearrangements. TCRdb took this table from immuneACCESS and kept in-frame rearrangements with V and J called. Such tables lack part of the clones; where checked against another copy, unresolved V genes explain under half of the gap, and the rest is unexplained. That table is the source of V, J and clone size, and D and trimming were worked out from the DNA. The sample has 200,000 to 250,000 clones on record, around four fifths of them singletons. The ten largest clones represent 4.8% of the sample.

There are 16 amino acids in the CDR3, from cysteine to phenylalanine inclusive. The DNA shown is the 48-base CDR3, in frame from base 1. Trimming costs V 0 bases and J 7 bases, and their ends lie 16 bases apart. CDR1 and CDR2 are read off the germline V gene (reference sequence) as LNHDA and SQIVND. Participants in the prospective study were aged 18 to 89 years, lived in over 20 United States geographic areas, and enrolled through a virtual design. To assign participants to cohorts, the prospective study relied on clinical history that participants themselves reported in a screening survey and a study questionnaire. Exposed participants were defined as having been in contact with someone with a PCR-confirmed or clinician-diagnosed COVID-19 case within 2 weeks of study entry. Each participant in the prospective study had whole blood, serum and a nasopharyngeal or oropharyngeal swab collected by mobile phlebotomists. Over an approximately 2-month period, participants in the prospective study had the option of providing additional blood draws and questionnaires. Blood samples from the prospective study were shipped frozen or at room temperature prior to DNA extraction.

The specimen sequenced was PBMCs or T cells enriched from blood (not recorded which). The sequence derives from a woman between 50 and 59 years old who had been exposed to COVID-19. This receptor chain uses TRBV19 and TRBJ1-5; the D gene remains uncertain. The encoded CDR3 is CASSIDRGGRLQPQHF. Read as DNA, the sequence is TGTGCCAGTAGTATAGATCGGGGAGGGAGGCTACAGCCCCAGCATTTT.